The 17 T cell receptor beta chains below all came from one sample that was sequenced in a study of technical replicates of blood from a handful of donors. Profiled with immunoSEQ multiplex PCR; TCRdb holds only in-frame clones, not every one. The table shows around 10,000 clones, with approximately 94% occurring only once. Sequenced input: PBMCs. These receptors all come from a human donor in good health.

V usage is TRBV5-1 and J usage is TRBJ1-1, with D maybe TRBD1 (6 bases). Germline CDR1 is SGHRS and CDR2 is YFSETQ. CDR3 length: 15 residues. V dropped 0 bases and J dropped 1 base, with 10 bases sitting between them. CDR3 DNA: TGCGCCAGCAGCTTGGTGTCAGGGGCGAACACTGAAGCTTTCTTT. It codes for CASSLVSGANTEAFF.

The V gene is TRBV7-2, the J gene TRBJ1-2, with 9 bases fitting TRBD1. Germline values: CDR1 SGHTA, CDR2 FQGNSA. V gave up 4 bases and J gave up 1 base; unmatched junction bases: 4. The CDR3 runs 15 residues. Here the CDR3 reads CASSSGDRVNYGYTF. As DNA, the CDR3 is TGTGCCAGCAGCTCTGGGGACAGGGTTAACTATGGCTACACCTTC. The full variable domain, its missing parts supplied by reference TRBV7-2 and TRBJ1-2, is GAGVSQSPSNKVTEKGKDVELRCDPISGHTALYWYRQSLGQGLEFLIYFQGNSAPDKSGLPSDRFSAERTGGSVSTLTIQRTQQEDSAVYLCASSSGDRVNYGYTFGSGTRLTVV.

The CDR3 DNA follows: TGTGCCAGCAGGCGCACGGGACAGGCTCGTAGGGGGGAGCAGTACTTC. Translation gives CASRRTGQARRGEQYF. This rearrangement joins TRBV2 to TRBJ2-7; TRBD1 agrees at 8 bases. The CDR3 consists of 16 residues. Germline values: CDR1 SNHLY, CDR2 FYNNEI. V shed 6 bases and J 7 bases; nucleotides not matched to a gene: 17. The full variable domain, with the rest looked up from reference TRBV2 and TRBJ2-7, is EPEVTQTPSHQVTQMGQEVILRCVPISNHLYFYWYRQILGQKVEFLVSFYNNEISEKSEIFDDQFSVERPDGSNFTLKIRSTKLEDSAMYFCASRRTGQARRGEQYFGPGTRLTVT.

V and J are TRBV28 and TRBJ2-7; D possibly corresponds to TRBD1 (5 bases). This CDR3 has 15 residues. Germline CDR1 reads MDHEN; CDR2 reads SYDVKM. V was cut by 5 bases and J by 0 bases, with 14 bases left in between. The CDR3 sequence: CASSLTGDNSYEQYF. CDR3 DNA sequence: TGTGCCAGCAGTCTAACAGGAGATAACTCCTACGAGCAGTACTTC.

V is TRBV2 and J is TRBJ2-1; the match to TRBD2 covers 8 bases. CDR1 is SNHLY, CDR2 FYNNEI, per germline. The CDR3 contains 11 residues. The V gene end was trimmed by 5 bases and the J gene end by 15 bases; junction bases not matched to a gene: 6. CDR3 in amino acids: CASSSSGNSFF. DNA of the CDR3: TGTGCCAGCAGTAGTAGCGGGAACTCGTTCTTC.

The V gene is TRBV7-8, the J gene TRBJ2-7; TRBD1 agrees at 7 bases. The CDR3 contains 15 residues. The V gene end was trimmed by 1 base and the J gene end by 1 base; junction bases not matched to a gene: 4. Germline V gene sequence: CDR1 SGHVS, CDR2 FQNEAQ. CDR3 DNA: TGTGCCAGCAGCTTAGGCCGGGACAGATCCTACGAGCAGTACTTC. Translated, it gives CASSLGRDRSYEQYF.

The rearrangement uses TRBV6-1 and TRBJ2-7, with TRBD2 identical over 8 bases. V shed 6 bases and J 6 bases; nucleotides not matched to a gene: 13. The CDR3 length is 15 residues. CDR1 and CDR2 (germline): MNHNS, SASEGT. CDR3 sequence reads: CASRESGSGLVEQYF. CDR3 coding DNA: TGTGCCAGCAGGGAAAGCGGGAGTGGGTTAGTCGAGCAGTACTTC.

CDR3 region: CASSQYASGRFHEQYF. Here the CDR3 DNA reads TGTGCCAGCAGTCAGTACGCTAGCGGGAGGTTCCACGAGCAGTACTTC. The chain joins TRBV2 to TRBJ2-7; 11 positions match TRBD2. Germline CDR1 SNHLY, CDR2 FYNNEI. V lost 5 bases, J lost 5 bases, and 11 bases stayed unmatched. CDR3 length: 16 amino acids.

V is TRBV28 and J is TRBJ1-5, with D possibly being TRBD1 (5 bases). The CDR3 consists of 14 residues. CDR1 is MDHEN, CDR2 SYDVKM, per germline. The V and J ends lost 7 bases and 6 bases respectively, with 16 bases between them. CDR3 nucleotide sequence: TGTGCCAGCATCACTGGGGGGGTAAGTCAGCCCCAGCATTTT. This gives the protein CASITGGVSQPQHF.

V is TRBV5-6 and J is TRBJ2-3, with TRBD2 identical over 12 bases. The CDR3 has 19 residues. V shed 2 bases and J 0 bases; nucleotides not matched to a gene: 10. CDR1 is SGHDT and CDR2 is YYEEEE in the germline V gene. For the CDR3, the DNA is TGTGCCAGCAGCTTAACACTAGCGGGAGGCGGGTTTAGCACAGATACGCAGTATTTT. Protein: CASSLTLAGGGFSTDTQYF.

This chain uses TRBV28 with TRBJ2-7; D may be TRBD2 (5 bases). Germline assignment: CDR1 MDHEN and CDR2 SYDVKM. The CDR3 totals 12 residues. V lost 6 bases and J lost 7, with 13 bases in between. The DNA of the CDR3 is TGTGCCAGCAGCTCTCGGGGTAGTGAGCAGTACTTC. The encoded protein is CASSSRGSEQYF.

In this sample, this clone turned up once. The rearrangement links TRBV6-1 to TRBJ2-7; maybe TRBD1 (5 bases). V gave up 1 base and J gave up 0 bases, with 7 bases separating them. The CDR3 totals 14 residues. Germline CDR1 reads MNHNS; CDR2 reads SASEGT. The CDR3 reads CASSEVDSSYEQYF. The CDR3 coding sequence is TGTGCCAGCAGTGAAGTCGACAGCTCCTACGAGCAGTACTTC.

The rearrangement links TRBV6-1 to TRBJ1-1; D remains ambiguous. The CDR3 runs to 15 residues. The V end was cut by 3 bases, the J end by 0 bases, with 11 bases between. Germline CDR1 is MNHNS and CDR2 is SASEGT. The CDR3 sequence is CASSDARRMNTEAFF. The DNA for the CDR3 is TGTGCCAGCAGTGACGCCAGGAGGATGAACACTGAAGCTTTCTTT.

The DNA of the CDR3 is TGTGCCAGTAGTGGATCGTCAGGAGGTAATGAAAAACTGTTTTTT. Encoded protein: CASSGSSGGNEKLFF. This chain uses TRBV19 with TRBJ1-4; the D is unclear. V lost 5 bases, J lost 4 bases, and 14 bases lay in between. Germline V CDR1 and CDR2: LNHDA, SQIVND (reference sequence). There are 15 residues in the CDR3.

The chain carries TRBV7-8 and TRBJ1-1; D is ambiguous. This CDR3 has 14 amino acids. V lost 6 bases and J 1 base, leaving 12 bases between the germline ends. Germline assignment: CDR1 SGHVS and CDR2 FQNEAQ. CDR3 sequence: CASSSTNQNTEAFF. CDR3 DNA: TGTGCCAGCAGTTCGACAAACCAGAACACTGAAGCTTTCTTT. Full variable domain (rest looked up from reference TRBV7-8 and TRBJ1-1): GAGVSQSPRYKVAKRGQDVALRCDPISGHVSLFWYQQALGQGPEFLTYFQNEAQLDKSGLPSDRFFAERPEGSVSTLKIQRTQQEDSAVYLCASSSTNQNTEAFFGQGTRLTVV.

J is TRBJ2-1 and V is TRBV5-1; possibly TRBD1 for D (5 bases). The germline CDR1 and CDR2 sequences are SGHRS and YFSETQ. The V gene lost 4 bases and the J gene lost 8 bases, with 19 bases spanning the gap. The CDR3 loop spans 15 amino acids. The CDR3 protein is CASSDGQGLSYEQFF. In DNA form, the CDR3 reads TGCGCCAGCAGCGATGGACAAGGGTTGAGTTATGAGCAGTTCTTC.

The chain uses TRBV7-3 and TRBJ2-4, with D possibly TRBD2 on 6 matching bases. Germline values: CDR1 SGHTA, CDR2 FQGTGA. Trimming removed 5 bases at V and 6 bases at J, with 14 bases between. The CDR3 runs to 14 residues. CDR3 in amino acids: CASSQGSAGNIQYF. In nucleotides, the CDR3 is TGTGCCAGCAGCCAAGGATCAGCGGGAAACATTCAGTACTTC.